The clone carrying this T cell receptor (beta chain) was observed a single time. Trimming took off 5 bases at V and 3 bases at J, with 11 bases between the two ends. This CDR3 is 13 amino acids long. CDR1 is SEHNR, CDR2 FQNEAQ, per germline (reference sequence). In the authors' workflow: Estimates of nucleated cell counts were drawn from the amplification of reference gene primers. Only in-frame clones appear in the TCRdb table, and some are missing; sequencing was by immunoSEQ multiplex PCR. The V and J calls and clone size come from that table; D and trimming were worked out from the DNA. This repertoire shows 130,000 or so clones, roughly four fifths found once; its top ten account for 3% to 3.5%. These data originate in a study of blood T cell repertoires in COVID-19. Across the whole study: Donors in the United States, Italy and Spain gave samples during acute or convalescent COVID-19.

The sequence was collected from a woman aged 45-65 years with acute COVID-19. The chain links TRBV7-9 to TRBJ2-7, with D perhaps matching TRBD2 (6 bases). The sample comprised PBMCs or T cells enriched from blood (not recorded which). The CDR3: CASSGGNYYEQYF. DNA of the CDR3: TGTGCCAGCAGCGGGGGGAATTACTACGAGCAGTACTTC.